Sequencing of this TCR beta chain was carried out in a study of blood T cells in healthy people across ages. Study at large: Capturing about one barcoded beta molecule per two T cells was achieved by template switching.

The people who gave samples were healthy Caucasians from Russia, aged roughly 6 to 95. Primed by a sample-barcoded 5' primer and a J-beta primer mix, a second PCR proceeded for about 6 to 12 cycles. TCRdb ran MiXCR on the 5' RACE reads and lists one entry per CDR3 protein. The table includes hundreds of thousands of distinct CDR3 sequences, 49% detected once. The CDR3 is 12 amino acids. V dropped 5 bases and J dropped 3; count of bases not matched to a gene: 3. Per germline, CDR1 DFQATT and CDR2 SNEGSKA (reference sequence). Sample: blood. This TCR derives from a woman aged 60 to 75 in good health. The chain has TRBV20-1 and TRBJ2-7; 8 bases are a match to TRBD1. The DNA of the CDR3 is TGCAGTGCTCGACAGGGGCTCTACGAGCAGTACTTC. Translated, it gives CSARQGLYEQYF.